A selection of T cell receptor beta chains follows, all from one sample in a study of blood T cell repertoires in COVID-19. Repertoires were generated with immunoSEQ multiplex PCR, while TCRdb's copy carries only in-frame clones and drops some. The sample contains 150,000 to 200,000 clones, roughly 87% of which appear only once. Sequencing was carried out using peripheral blood. These receptor sequences come from a human donor in a cohort sampled during active COVID-19. Each CDR3 is given with its conserved first and last residue. D genes are given only for firm matches. Some rows have no size entry. The others give once, few or many, or a class for an expanded clone.

j_call | clone_size | d_call | cdr3_length | v_call | cdr3_nt | cdr3_aa
TRBJ2-7 | . | TRBD1 | 17 | TRBV10-1 | TGCGCCAGCAGTGCTTCGGGACAGGGTAACCTTTCCTACGAGCAGTACTTC | CASSASGQGNLSYEQYF
TRBJ1-4 | . | TRBD1 | 16 | TRBV5-6 | TGTGCCAGCAGCTTGGGGGACAGGGCCGGGGAGGAAAAACTGTTTTTT | CASSLGDRAGEEKLFF
TRBJ2-7 | . | . | 14 | TRBV6-6 | TGTGCCACCAGCGACCGGGACAACCGCTACGAGCAGTACTTC | CATSDRDNRYEQYF
TRBJ2-3 | . | TRBD2 | 14 | TRBV2 | TGTGCCAGCAGGGCTAGCGGGAGGAGTGATACGCAGTATTTT | CASRASGRSDTQYF
TRBJ1-2 | . | . | 19 | TRBV1 | TGCACCAGCAGCCATCCCAAGGGACAGGGAGGGGTCGAAAAATATGGCTACACCTTC | CTSSHPKGQGGVEKYGYTF
TRBJ2-7 | once | . | 14 | TRBV30 | TGTGCCTGGACCGGAGGCGGAGTGTCCTACGAGCAGTACTTC | CAWTGGGVSYEQYF
TRBJ1-2 | . | . | 13 | TRBV30 | TGTGCCTGGAGTGAGGATCTAGGAATGGGCTACACCTTC | CAWSEDLGMGYTF
TRBJ2-1 | . | TRBD2 | 15 | TRBV2 | TGTGCCAGCAGTGAAGAGCGGGGGGGTCACAATGAGCAGTTCTTC | CASSEERGGHNEQFF
TRBJ1-3 | . | TRBD1 | 14 | TRBV18 | TGTGCCAGCTCACCCGGGACAGGCGGAAACACCATATATTTT | CASSPGTGGNTIYF
TRBJ2-7 | . | . | 13 | TRBV2 | TGTGCCAGCAGTGTCACAGGGATCTACGAGCAGTACTTC | CASSVTGIYEQYF
TRBJ1-1 | . | TRBD1 | 15 | TRBV10-3 | TGTGCCATCAGGGGGGGACAGGGGGTATACGCTGAAGCTTTCTTT | CAIRGGQGVYAEAFF
TRBJ2-7 | . | TRBD2 | 16 | TRBV6-1 | TGTGCCAGCAGTGGGGGGACTAGCGAGAATCTCTACGAGCAGTACTTC | CASSGGTSENLYEQYF
TRBJ1-1 | . | TRBD1 | 13 | TRBV5-6 | TGTGCCAGCAGCACAGGGGGTGTGGAGGAAGCTTTCTTT | CASSTGGVEEAFF
TRBJ2-7 | . | TRBD2 | 15 | TRBV15 | TGTGCCACCAGCGGGCACCTAGCGGGGGGTTACGAGCAGTACTTC | CATSGHLAGGYEQYF
TRBJ1-5 | once | . | 14 | TRBV9 | TGTGCCAGCAGCGTAGGACAGAGCCATCAGCCCCAGCATTTT | CASSVGQSHQPQHF
TRBJ2-7 | once | . | 11 | TRBV6-2/TRBV6-3 | TGTGCCAGCAGTGGCCCGGAGGAGCAGTACTTC | CASSGPEEQYF
TRBJ2-4 | . | TRBD1 | 16 | TRBV5-4 | TGTGCCAGCAGCGCCGGGGACAGTTTAGCCAAAAACATTCAGTACTTC | CASSAGDSLAKNIQYF
TRBJ1-3 | . | TRBD1 | 17 | TRBV5-4 | TGTGCCAGCAGCTTGGCCGGGACAGGGGCCTCTGGAAACACCATATATTTT | CASSLAGTGASGNTIYF
TRBJ1-1 | . | . | 13 | TRBV29-1 | TGCAGCGTGCCGGACATAGCGAACACTGAAGCTTTCTTT | CSVPDIANTEAFF
TRBJ2-5 | once | . | 16 | TRBV24-1 | TGTGCCACCAGTGATTCGGGGGGCGCGGGGCAAGAGACCCAGTACTTC | CATSDSGGAGQETQYF
TRBJ1-2 | . | . | 13 | TRBV5-5 | TGTGCCAGCAGCCACCAGGGAGGCTTGAGCTACACCTTC | CASSHQGGLSYTF
TRBJ1-1 | . | . | 12 | TRBV6-5 | TGTGCCAGCAGGGAGACGAACACTGAAGCTTTCTTT | CASRETNTEAFF
TRBJ1-4 | . | . | 13 | TRBV9 | TGTGCCAGCAGCCCTTGGGGCGGTGAAAAACTGTTTTTT | CASSPWGGEKLFF
TRBJ1-2 | . | . | 14 | TRBV3-1/TRBV3-2 | TGTGCCAGCAGCGCCCAGGGGCCTAACTATGGCTACACCTTC | CASSAQGPNYGYTF
TRBJ1-1 | . | TRBD1 | 15 | TRBV6-5 | TGTGCCAGCAGTTCCGACAGGGAATTGAACACTGAAGCTTTCTTT | CASSSDRELNTEAFF
TRBJ1-5 | once | . | 18 | TRBV6-6 | TGTGCCAGCAGTCCCGGGACAAACAGCCCAATCAACAATCAGCCCCAGCATTTT | CASSPGTNSPINNQPQHF
TRBJ2-2 | . | TRBD2 | 15 | TRBV3-1/TRBV3-2 | TGTGCCAGCAGCCAGACGGGGGGGCGGCCCGGGGAGCTGTTTTTT | CASSQTGGRPGELFF
TRBJ2-7 | . | TRBD1 | 15 | TRBV6-5 | TGTGCCAGCAGCCCAGGACAGGACAGGCCCTACGAGCAGTACTTC | CASSPGQDRPYEQYF
TRBJ2-1 | . | TRBD2 | 15 | TRBV10-1 | TGCGCCAGCAGTGCCGTAGCGGGAGGGCCCCATGAGCAGTTCTTC | CASSAVAGGPHEQFF
TRBJ2-7 | . | TRBD1 | 15 | TRBV3-1/TRBV3-2 | TGTGCCAGCAGCCGGAGACAGGGGAGCTCCTACGAGCAGTACTTC | CASSRRQGSSYEQYF
TRBJ1-1 | . | . | 14 | TRBV11-2 | TGTGCCAGCAGCTTAGGGGCGAGGGGGACTGAAGCTTTCTTT | CASSLGARGTEAFF
TRBJ2-2 | . | TRBD2 | 17 | TRBV7-9 | TGTGCCAGCAGCTGGGGACTAGCGGGGGCGAACACCGGGGAGCTGTTTTTT | CASSWGLAGANTGELFF
TRBJ2-7 | . | . | 12 | TRBV30 | TGTGCCGGCAGAACTTCGGGTTACGAGCAGTACTTC | CAGRTSGYEQYF
TRBJ1-5 | . | . | 13 | TRBV12-3/TRBV12-4 | TGTGCCAGCAGATTTGACTACAATCAGCCCCAGCATTTT | CASRFDYNQPQHF
TRBJ1-3 | . | . | 13 | TRBV7-8 | TGTGCCACCCACCCAGGATCCGGAAACACCATATATTTT | CATHPGSGNTIYF